This T cell receptor beta chain was profiled in a study of human T cells and chemical hapten exposure. The library attached unique molecular identifiers to individual cDNA molecules. Authors' analysis steps: Samples had a median of around 92,000 TCRs, ranging roughly 20,000 to 690,600. A single record per CDR3 protein comes from TCRdb applying MiXCR to the RACE reads. The authors' filters were not applied to this entry. The table lists 50,000 to 70,000 distinct CDR3 sequences, 9.5% to 15% of them singletons. In the case of this clonotype: Its matching antigen is unknown.

The study's findings and limits: There was a positive correlation between PT1 expanded TCR counts and patch test score.

Regarding time point: patch test 3, about 24 weeks after DPC sensitization. Treatment indicated: therapeutic diphenylcyclopropenone sensitization with weekly scalp DPC. Participating donors were patients with alopecia, aged 18 to 70 years, considered appropriate candidates for DPC. Here the sequenced sample was whole blood, taken in connection with sensitization to the hapten diphenylcyclopropenone (DPC). This TCR was recovered from a man in his thirties or forties with alopecia areata. Some clones in this sample may be carry-over from other donors' samples.

CDR3 amino acids: CASSIRQGSSGELFF. As DNA, the CDR3 is TGTGCCAGCAGCATTCGACAGGGGAGCAGCGGGGAGCTGTTTTTT. V and J are TRBV5-6 and TRBJ2-2; 8 nucleotides agree with TRBD1. The CDR3 runs 15 residues. Germline CDR1 and CDR2: SGHDT and YYEEEE. J gave up 7 bases and V 4 bases, and 9 bases lay outside the gene matches.